This T cell receptor (beta chain) was sequenced during a study of human T cells and chemical hapten exposure. On the study more broadly: Patches that contained 0.01% DPC were applied to the upper back and read at 6 days. The patient population, which was mostly female, had alopecia areata, totalis or universalis.

Time point defined: patch test 1, 2 weeks after DPC sensitization. This sample's treatment: therapeutic diphenylcyclopropenone sensitization with weekly scalp DPC. The CDR3 has 13 amino acids. V was shortened by 10 bases and J by 2 bases, with 12 bases between the two germline ends. Germline CDR1 reads LNHDA; CDR2 reads SQIVND (reference sequence). This clonotype has more than one count but fewer than ten. Its antigen is unidentified. Overall study findings and caveats: Significantly more large CDR3 similarity clusters were formed by expanded TCRs than by controls.

TCRdb redid the calling of the RACE reads with MiXCR, one entry per CDR3 protein. In the table there are 75,000 to 90,000 distinct CDR3 sequences, roughly 7.6% of which are singletons. The chain joins TRBV19 to TRBJ1-5; D ambiguous. This receptor was taken from a woman aged 25 to 39 with alopecia areata. Some clones in this sample may be carry-over from other donors' samples. This specimen consisted of whole blood, obtained in connection with sensitization to the hapten diphenylcyclopropenone (DPC). The CDR3 nucleotides read TGTGCCACCTCGCCCCAGGGCAATCAGCCCCAGCATTTT. Its translation: CATSPQGNQPQHF.